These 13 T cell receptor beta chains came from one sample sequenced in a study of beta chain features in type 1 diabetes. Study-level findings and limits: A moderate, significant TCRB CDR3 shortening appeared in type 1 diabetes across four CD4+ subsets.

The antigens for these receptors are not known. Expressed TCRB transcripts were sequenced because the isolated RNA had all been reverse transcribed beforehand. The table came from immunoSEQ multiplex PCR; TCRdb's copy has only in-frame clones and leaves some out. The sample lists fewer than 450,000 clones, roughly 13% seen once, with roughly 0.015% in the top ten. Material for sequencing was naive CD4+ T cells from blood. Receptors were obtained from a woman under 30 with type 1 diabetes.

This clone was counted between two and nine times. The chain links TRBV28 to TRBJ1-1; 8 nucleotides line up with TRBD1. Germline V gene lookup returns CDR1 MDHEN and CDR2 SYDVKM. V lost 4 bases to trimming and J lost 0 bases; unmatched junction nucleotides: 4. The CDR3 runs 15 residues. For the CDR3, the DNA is TGTGCCAGCAGTTGGGACAGGACTTTGAACACTGAAGCTTTCTTT. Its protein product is CASSWDRTLNTEAFF.

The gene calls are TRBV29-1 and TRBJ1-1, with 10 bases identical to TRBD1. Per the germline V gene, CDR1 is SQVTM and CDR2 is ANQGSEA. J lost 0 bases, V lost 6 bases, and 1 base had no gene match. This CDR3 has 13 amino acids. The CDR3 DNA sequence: TGCAGCGTGGACAGGGGGATGAACACTGAAGCTTTCTTT. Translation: CSVDRGMNTEAFF.

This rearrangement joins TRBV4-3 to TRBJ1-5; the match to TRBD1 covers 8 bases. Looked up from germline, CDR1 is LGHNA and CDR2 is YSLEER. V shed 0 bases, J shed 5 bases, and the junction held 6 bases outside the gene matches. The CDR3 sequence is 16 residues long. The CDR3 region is CASSQDYRTGYQPQHF. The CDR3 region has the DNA TGCGCCAGCAGCCAAGATTACAGGACAGGGTATCAGCCCCAGCATTTT.

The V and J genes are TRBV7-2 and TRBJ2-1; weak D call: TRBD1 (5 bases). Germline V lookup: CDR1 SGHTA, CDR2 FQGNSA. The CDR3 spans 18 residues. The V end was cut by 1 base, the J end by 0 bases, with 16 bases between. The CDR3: CASSLETALYGSYNEQFF. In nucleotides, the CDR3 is TGTGCCAGCAGCTTAGAGACAGCTCTATATGGCTCCTACAATGAGCAGTTCTTC.

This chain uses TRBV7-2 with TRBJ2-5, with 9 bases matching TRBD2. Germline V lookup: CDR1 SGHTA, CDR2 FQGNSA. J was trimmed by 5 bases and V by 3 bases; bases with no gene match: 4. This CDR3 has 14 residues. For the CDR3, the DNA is TGTGCCAGCAGCTTGCAAGCGGGAGGCGAGACCCAGTACTTC. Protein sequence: CASSLQAGGETQYF.

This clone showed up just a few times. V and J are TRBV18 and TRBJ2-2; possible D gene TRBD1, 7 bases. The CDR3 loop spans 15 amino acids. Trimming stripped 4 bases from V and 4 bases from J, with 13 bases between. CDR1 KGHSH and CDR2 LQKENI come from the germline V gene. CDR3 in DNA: TGTGCCAGCTCACTGTACAGGGGAGGCACCGGGGAGCTGTTTTTT. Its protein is CASSLYRGGTGELFF.

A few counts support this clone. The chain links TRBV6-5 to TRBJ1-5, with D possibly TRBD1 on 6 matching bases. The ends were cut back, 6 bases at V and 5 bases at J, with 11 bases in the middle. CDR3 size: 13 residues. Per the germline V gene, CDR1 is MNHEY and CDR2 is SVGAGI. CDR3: CASSWDTDQPQHF. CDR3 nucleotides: TGTGCCAGCAGCTGGGACACGGATCAGCCCCAGCATTTT.

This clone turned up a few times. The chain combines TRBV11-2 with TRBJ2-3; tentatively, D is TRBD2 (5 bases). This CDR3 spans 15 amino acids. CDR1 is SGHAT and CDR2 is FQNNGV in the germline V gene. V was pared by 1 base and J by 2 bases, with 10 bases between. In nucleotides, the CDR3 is TGTGCCAGCAGCTTAGGGACTGGGGTCACAGATACGCAGTATTTT. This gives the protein CASSLGTGVTDTQYF.

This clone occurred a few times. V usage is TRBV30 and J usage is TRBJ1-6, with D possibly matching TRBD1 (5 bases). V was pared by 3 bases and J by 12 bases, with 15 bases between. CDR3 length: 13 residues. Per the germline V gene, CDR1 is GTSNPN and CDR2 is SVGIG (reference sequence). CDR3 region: CAWSAPRGGPLHF. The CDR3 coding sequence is TGTGCCTGGAGCGCCCCCCGGGGGGGACCCCTCCACTTT.

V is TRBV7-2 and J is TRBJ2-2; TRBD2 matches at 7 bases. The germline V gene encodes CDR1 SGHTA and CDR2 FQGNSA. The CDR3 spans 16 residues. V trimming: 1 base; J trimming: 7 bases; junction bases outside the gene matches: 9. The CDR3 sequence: CASSLVTGERGGELFF. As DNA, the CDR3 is TGTGCCAGCAGCTTAGTGACGGGAGAGCGGGGCGGGGAGCTGTTTTTT.

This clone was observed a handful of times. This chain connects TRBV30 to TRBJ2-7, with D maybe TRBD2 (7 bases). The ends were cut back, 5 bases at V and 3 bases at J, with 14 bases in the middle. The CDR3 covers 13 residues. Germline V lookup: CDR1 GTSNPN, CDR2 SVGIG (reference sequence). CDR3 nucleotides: TGTGCCTGGCGGGAGGCCAGGGGCTACGAGCAGTACTTC. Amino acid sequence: CAWREARGYEQYF.

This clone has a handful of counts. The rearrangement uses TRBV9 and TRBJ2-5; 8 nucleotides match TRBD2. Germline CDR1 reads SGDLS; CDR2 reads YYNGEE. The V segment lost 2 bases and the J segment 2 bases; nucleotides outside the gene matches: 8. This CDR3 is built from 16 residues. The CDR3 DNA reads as TGTGCCAGCAGCGTGGGGACTAGTGCAAGACAAGAGACCCAGTACTTC. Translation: CASSVGTSARQETQYF.

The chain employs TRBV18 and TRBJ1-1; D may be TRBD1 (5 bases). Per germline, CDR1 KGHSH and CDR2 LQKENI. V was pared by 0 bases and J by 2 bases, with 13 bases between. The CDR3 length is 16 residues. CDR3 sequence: CASSPPGPQINTEAFF. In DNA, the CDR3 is TGTGCCAGCTCACCACCGGGGCCGCAGATAAACACTGAAGCTTTCTTT.